Below, 24 T cell receptor beta chains from the same sample are listed, as sequenced in a study of blood T cell repertoires in COVID-19. The protocol was immunoSEQ multiplex PCR, while the TCRdb copy is restricted to in-frame clones and leaves out a portion. Altogether more than 85,000 clones are present, about 90% being singletons, with the ten largest covering around 4%. The sequencing input was peripheral blood. Receptor source: a human donor with COVID-19, enrolled during active disease. The donor label of this sample is uncertain.

The rearrangement uses TRBV9 and TRBJ2-6, with 7 nucleotides matching TRBD1. CDR3 length equals 17 residues. The germline V gene has CDR1 SGDLS and CDR2 YYNGEE. V was clipped by 4 bases and J by 0 bases; unmatched bases: 7. The CDR3 spells CASSFTGASSGANVLTF. CDR3 coding DNA: TGTGCCAGCAGCTTTACAGGGGCTAGCTCTGGGGCCAACGTCCTGACTTTC.

This chain uses TRBV6-5 with TRBJ2-1; possibly TRBD2 for D (6 bases). The CDR3 has 15 residues. Germline V CDR1 and CDR2: MNHEY, SVGAGI. Deletions cut 5 bases from V and 0 bases from J, with 11 bases between. The CDR3 is CASSPGVSSYNEQFF. The CDR3 bases are TGTGCCAGCAGTCCGGGGGTGAGCTCCTACAATGAGCAGTTCTTC.

The V and J genes are TRBV5-1 and TRBJ2-2; a weak D match, TRBD1 (6 bases). The CDR3 covers 16 residues. CDR1 and CDR2 (germline): SGHRS, YFSETQ. V lost 2 bases to trimming and J lost 2 bases, with 13 bases between them. As DNA, the CDR3 is TGCGCCAGCAGCTTCTACTTGGACAGTAACACCGGGGAGCTGTTTTTT. It translates to CASSFYLDSNTGELFF.

This chain uses TRBV3-1 (or the pseudogene TRBV3-2) with TRBJ1-1, with TRBD1 identical over 10 bases. CDR1 and CDR2 (germline): LGHDT, YNNKEL (reference sequence). The CDR3 has 14 amino acids. With V trimmed by 10 bases and J by 4 bases, 9 bases remained unmatched. Here the CDR3 DNA reads TGTGCCACTACGACAGGGGGCTTTGGCACTGAAGCTTTCTTT. This gives the protein CATTTGGFGTEAFF.

The chain carries TRBV9 and TRBJ1-4; TRBD1 matches 7 bases. CDR3 length: 15 residues. Germline CDR1 is SGDLS and CDR2 is YYNGEE. Trimming at V came to 4 bases and at J to 8 bases, leaving 11 bases not matched to a gene. The CDR3 coding sequence is TGTGCCAGCAGCAGCCGGGACAGCCTTTGGGAAAAACTGTTTTTT. This codes for CASSSRDSLWEKLFF.

This sequence joins TRBV7-3 and TRBJ1-2, with D tentatively TRBD1 (5 bases). Trimming removed 1 base at V and 4 bases at J, with 13 bases between. Germline V CDR1 and CDR2: SGHTA, FQGTGA. This CDR3 region has 15 residues. CDR3 residues: CASSLSPLGGYGYTF. In DNA, the CDR3 is TGTGCCAGCAGCTTAAGTCCCCTGGGGGGCTATGGCTACACCTTC.

The chain is built from TRBV5-4 and TRBJ2-7, with 8 bases that match TRBD1. This CDR3 has 15 residues. Germline CDR1 and CDR2: SGHNT and YYREEE (reference sequence). J was trimmed by 7 bases and V by 3 bases; bases with no gene match: 12. CDR3 DNA sequence: TGTGCCAGCAGCTCCGGGACAGGCGATACCTTGGAGCAGTACTTC. Translating it yields CASSSGTGDTLEQYF.

The V gene is TRBV4-2, the J gene TRBJ1-4; weak D call: TRBD1 (6 bases). Trimming removed 2 bases at V and 8 bases at J, with 15 bases between. The germline CDR1 and CDR2 sequences are LGHNA and YNFKEQ. There are 15 residues in the CDR3. CDR3 region: CASSQPTGSGEKLFF. For the CDR3, the DNA is TGTGCCAGCAGCCAACCGACAGGTTCTGGAGAAAAACTGTTTTTT.

V gene TRBV18 combines with J gene TRBJ1-6; maybe TRBD1 (6 bases). The CDR3 sequence is 15 residues long. CDR1 KGHSH and CDR2 LQKENI come from the germline V gene. V was clipped by 6 bases and J by 7 bases, with 16 bases between them. CDR3 DNA sequence: TGTGCCAGCTCTCCCCGAGGGGGGGCCAATTCACCCCTCCACTTT. It encodes CASSPRGGANSPLHF.

This chain links TRBV3-1 (or the pseudogene TRBV3-2) with TRBJ1-6; D possibly corresponds to TRBD1 (6 bases). This CDR3 is 15 amino acids long. Germline V gene data show CDR1 as LGHDT and CDR2 as YNNKEL (reference sequence). Trimming cost V 5 bases and J 9 bases, with 17 bases left between them. The CDR3 reads CASSARAGVSSPLHF. CDR3 nucleotide sequence: TGTGCCAGCAGCGCCCGGGCAGGGGTGAGTTCACCCCTCCACTTT.

The chain employs TRBV10-3 and TRBJ1-2; the D gene is possibly TRBD1 (5 bases). The germline CDR1 and CDR2 sequences are ENHRY and SYGVKD. Trimming removed 0 bases at V and 2 bases at J, with 13 bases between. This CDR3 region has 16 residues. The CDR3 bases are TGTGCCATCAGTGAGTCGCCGGGACTGGAAAACTATGGCTACACCTTC. Encoded protein: CAISESPGLENYGYTF.

This clone was counted between two and nine times. The rearrangement links TRBV11-3 to TRBJ2-6; D not resolved. The CDR3 consists of 15 residues. Trimming shortened V by 2 bases and J by 2 bases, and 7 bases separated the two germline ends. Germline V gene sequence: CDR1 SGHNT, CDR2 YENEEA. The CDR3 DNA reads as TGTGCCAGCAGCTTAAGTCTAGCTGGGGCCAACGTCCTGACTTTC. It encodes CASSLSLAGANVLTF.

The rearrangement joins TRBV19 to TRBJ1-3; no clear D gene. Trimming took off 7 bases at V and 9 bases at J, with 19 bases between the two ends. Germline CDR1 LNHDA, CDR2 SQIVND (reference sequence). The CDR3 is made up of 14 amino acids. The CDR3 reads CASTSDRGRPTIYF. The CDR3 DNA follows: TGTGCCAGTACCTCGGATCGAGGGAGACCCACCATATATTTT.

The V call is TRBV10-3, the J call TRBJ2-7; TRBD1 might be the D (5 bases). The CDR3 is made up of 15 amino acids. Germline V gene data show CDR1 as ENHRY and CDR2 as SYGVKD. V gave up 0 bases and J gave up 7 bases, with 16 bases separating them. In nucleotides, the CDR3 is TGTGCCATCAGTGAGTCGGGCAGGGTGGCAGGGGAGCAGTACTTC. Its protein is CAISESGRVAGEQYF.

The chain couples TRBV11-1 to TRBJ2-2; a possible D gene is TRBD2 (5 bases). Germline V gives CDR1 SGHAT, CDR2 FQDESV (reference sequence). V gave up 5 bases and J gave up 4 bases, with 14 bases separating them. The CDR3 is 15 amino acids. This chain's CDR3 is CASSLRDSPTGELFF. CDR3 DNA: TGTGCCAGCAGCCTTCGGGATAGTCCCACCGGGGAGCTGTTTTTT.

The chain carries TRBV3-1 (or the pseudogene TRBV3-2) and TRBJ1-5; 10 nucleotides agree with TRBD1. Germline V gene lookup returns CDR1 LGHDT and CDR2 YNNKEL (reference sequence). The CDR3 extends over 17 amino acids. The V and J ends lost 2 bases and 5 bases, in that order; junction bases with no gene match: 9. In DNA, the CDR3 is TGTGCCAGCAGCCAACAAGGGGGAGGACAGGGGGATCAGCCCCAGCATTTT. It encodes CASSQQGGGQGDQPQHF.

The chain uses TRBV6-6 and TRBJ1-3; 8 bases fit TRBD1. The CDR3 length is 15 residues. Germline loops: CDR1 MNHNY, CDR2 SVGAGI (reference sequence). Losses at the gene ends were 6 bases for V and 4 bases for J; bases not matched to a gene: 8. The CDR3 reads CASRDRGDTGNTIYF. The CDR3 region has the DNA TGTGCCAGCAGAGACAGGGGAGATACAGGAAACACCATATATTTT.

V gene TRBV6-6 combines with J gene TRBJ1-1; D call uncertain. The length of the CDR3 is 12 residues. Trimming cost V 2 bases and J 3 bases, with 4 bases left between them. CDR1 is MNHNY, CDR2 SVGAGI, per germline (reference sequence). The CDR3 sequence is CASSYGDTEAFF. CDR3 in DNA: TGTGCCAGCAGTTACGGAGACACTGAAGCTTTCTTT.

This clone was detected only once. The chain has TRBV19 and TRBJ2-2; 9 bases are shared with TRBD1. The germline V gene has CDR1 LNHDA and CDR2 SQIVND (reference sequence). V shed 2 bases and J 4 bases; nucleotides not matched to a gene: 2. The CDR3 has 15 amino acids. The CDR3 DNA reads as TGTGCCAGTAGTATACCGGGACAGGGCACCGGGGAGCTGTTTTTT. Amino acids: CASSIPGQGTGELFF.

This chain links TRBV19 with TRBJ1-5; D perhaps matches TRBD1 (5 bases). V was shortened by 3 bases and J by 1 base, with 10 bases between the two germline ends. The CDR3 extends over 15 amino acids. Germline values: CDR1 LNHDA, CDR2 SQIVND (reference sequence). The CDR3 is CASSIGGASNQPQHF. Here the CDR3 DNA reads TGTGCCAGTAGTATCGGGGGTGCGAGCAATCAGCCCCAGCATTTT. Variable domain in full (rest from reference TRBV19 and TRBJ1-5): DGGITQSPKYLFRKEGQNVTLSCEQNLNHDAMYWYRQDPGQGLRLIYYSQIVNDFQKGDIAEGYSVSREKKESFPLTVTSAQKNPTAFYLCASSIGGASNQPQHFGDGTRLSIL.

The chain employs TRBV5-6 and TRBJ1-1, with 7 bases lining up with TRBD1. V gave up 3 bases and J gave up 1 base; unmatched junction bases: 6. The CDR3 runs to 15 residues. CDR1 and CDR2 from the germline V gene are SGHDT and YYEEEE. The CDR3 reads CASSWETGWNTEAFF. For the CDR3, the DNA is TGTGCCAGCAGCTGGGAGACAGGGTGGAACACTGAAGCTTTCTTT.

V is TRBV24-1 and J is TRBJ1-2, with a tentative D call TRBD1 (5 bases). From germline, CDR1 is KGHDR and CDR2 SFDVKD. The CDR3 has 14 residues. V was pared by 0 bases and J by 4 bases, with 8 bases between. The chain's CDR3 is CATSDLSRAYGYTF. In DNA form, the CDR3 reads TGTGCCACCAGTGATTTGTCCAGGGCCTATGGCTACACCTTC.

V usage is TRBV6-5 and J usage is TRBJ1-5, with D tentatively TRBD1 (5 bases). V dropped 4 bases and J dropped 2 bases, with 15 bases sitting between them. The germline CDR1 and CDR2 sequences are MNHEY and SVGAGI. The CDR3 spans 16 residues. Written as DNA, the CDR3 is TGTGCCAGCAGTTCGACAATGGGGGGTCGCAATCAGCCCCAGCATTTT. This encodes CASSSTMGGRNQPQHF.

Only a few counts were recorded for this clone. This chain links TRBV6-5 with TRBJ1-1; D possibly corresponds to TRBD1 (5 bases). Germline V gives CDR1 MNHEY, CDR2 SVGAGI. The CDR3 totals 12 residues. V was shortened by 0 bases and J by 8 bases, with 7 bases between the two germline ends. The CDR3 nucleotides are TGTGCCAGCAGTTACTCCGGGGGAGAAGCTTTCTTT. It translates to CASSYSGGEAFF.